This TCR beta chain was sequenced in a study of blood T cell repertoires in COVID-19. Study in general: The United States, Italy and Spain were the sources of the acute and convalescent COVID-19 samples.

Sequencing used immunoSEQ multiplex PCR; TCRdb keeps in-frame clones, though not all of them. The sample holds 250,000 to 300,000 clones; around nine tenths are singletons and the top ten take more than 8.5%. Per germline, CDR1 SGHTS and CDR2 YDEGEE. The CDR3 totals 14 residues. Deletions cut 3 bases from V and 4 bases from J, with 10 bases between. The V call is TRBV5-8, the J call TRBJ2-2; weak D call: TRBD2 (6 bases). This TCR came from a woman in her sixties or seventies with COVID-19, enrolled during active disease. Sequencing used peripheral blood. The CDR3: CASSSRGTTGELFF. DNA of the CDR3: TGTGCCAGCAGCTCGCGGGGTACCACCGGGGAGCTGTTTTTT.